The 9 T cell receptor beta chains below all came from one sample that was sequenced in a study of T-cell memory formation after mild COVID-19. Each CDR3 protein is one row after TCRdb ran MiXCR on the 5' RACE reads. The sample gives under 300,000 distinct CDR3 sequences, roughly 15% of which show up once; approximately 3.5% is in the top ten. The sample comprised PBMCs or a T cell subset sorted from them (not recorded which). These receptors were obtained from a man aged 18 to 30 who had mild COVID-19 (a few samples of this study predate the infection). Cell type and time point are not known.

The chain is built from TRBV20-1 and TRBJ1-3; D is unclear. This CDR3 is 14 amino acids long. The V gene lost 5 bases and the J gene lost 0 bases, with 11 bases spanning the gap. Germline assignment: CDR1 DFQATT and CDR2 SNEGSKA (reference sequence). This CDR3 reads CSAPTASSGNTIYF. The CDR3 bases are TGCAGTGCTCCCACAGCGAGCTCTGGAAACACCATATATTTT.

This clonotype was seen a handful of times. V usage is TRBV6-2 or TRBV6-3 and J usage is TRBJ2-1, with 9 bases lining up with TRBD2. This CDR3 region has 16 residues. The germline CDR1 and CDR2 sequences are MNHEY and SVGEGT. V shed 2 bases, J shed 4 bases, and the junction held 6 bases outside the gene matches. CDR3 bases: TGTGCCAGCAGTTACCAGACTAGCGGACTTTACAATGAGCAGTTCTTC. It encodes CASSYQTSGLYNEQFF.

The table lists this clonotype with a few counts. The chain uses TRBV3-1 and TRBJ2-4; tentative D call: TRBD1 (7 bases). The germline CDR1 and CDR2 sequences are LGHDT and YNNKEL (reference sequence). The CDR3 consists of 17 residues. V lost 0 bases, J lost 7 bases, and 19 bases lay in between. CDR3 loop: CASSQDGGGFYRNIQYF. DNA of the CDR3: TGTGCCAGCAGCCAAGATGGAGGGGGCTTTTATCGTAACATTCAGTACTTC.

This clonotype was found many times. This chain connects TRBV5-1 to TRBJ2-3; 12 bases fit TRBD2. The CDR3 spans 16 residues. Germline CDR1 reads SGHRS; CDR2 reads YFSETQ. The V segment lost 4 bases and the J segment 2 bases; nucleotides outside the gene matches: 5. CDR3 DNA sequence: TGCGCCAGCAGCCTTGGACTAGCGGGGACCACAGATACGCAGTATTTT. It codes for CASSLGLAGTTDTQYF.

This clonotype has only a few counts. V gene TRBV28 combines with J gene TRBJ1-1; no reliable D call. Trimming shortened V by 7 bases and J by 7 bases, and 13 bases separated the two germline ends. The CDR3 spans 12 residues. Germline-derived CDR1 and CDR2 are MDHEN and SYDVKM. Here the CDR3 reads CASKLKGYEAFF. The CDR3 region has the DNA TGTGCCAGCAAGCTTAAGGGTTATGAAGCTTTCTTT. The full variable domain, rest sourced from reference TRBV28 and TRBJ1-1, is DVKVTQSSRYLVKRTGEKVFLECVQDMDHENMFWYRQDPGLGLRLIYFSYDVKMKEKGDIPEGYSVSREKKERFSLILESASTNQTSMYLCASKLKGYEAFFGQGTRLTVV.

V and J are TRBV28 and TRBJ2-6; no definite D call. The CDR3 loop spans 15 amino acids. V was pared by 4 bases and J by 0 bases, with 7 bases between. Looked up from germline, CDR1 is MDHEN and CDR2 is SYDVKM. CDR3 sequence: CASSYVVSGANVLTF. Written as DNA, the CDR3 is TGTGCCAGCAGTTATGTGGTCTCTGGGGCCAACGTCCTGACTTTC. Full variable domain (outside the CDR3, taken from reference TRBV28 and TRBJ2-6): DVKVTQSSRYLVKRTGEKVFLECVQDMDHENMFWYRQDPGLGLRLIYFSYDVKMKEKGDIPEGYSVSREKKERFSLILESASTNQTSMYLCASSYVVSGANVLTFGAGSRLTVL.

This clonotype occurred a few times. The chain is built from TRBV20-1 and TRBJ1-1, with D possibly matching TRBD1 (6 bases). Trimming shortened V by 1 base and J by 3 bases, and 9 bases separated the two germline ends. The germline CDR1 and CDR2 sequences are DFQATT and SNEGSKA (reference sequence). This CDR3 region has 13 residues. The CDR3 DNA reads TGCAGTGCTAGAGCCCCAGGGGACACTGAAGCTTTCTTT. Residues: CSARAPGDTEAFF.

The chain has TRBV4-3 and TRBJ1-3; a weak D match, TRBD1 (6 bases). Germline-derived CDR1 and CDR2 are LGHNA and YSLEER. Trimming shortened V by 1 base and J by 2 bases, and 9 bases separated the two germline ends. The CDR3 consists of 15 residues. CDR3: CASSQGGAAGNTIYF. The CDR3 DNA sequence: TGCGCCAGCAGCCAAGGGGGGGCGGCTGGAAACACCATATATTTT.

This clonotype was observed a few times. The rearrangement joins TRBV7-2 to TRBJ1-5; D may be TRBD1 (5 bases). CDR1 is SGHTA and CDR2 is FQGNSA in the germline V gene. The V and J ends lost 1 base and 3 bases respectively, with 13 bases between them. The CDR3 extends over 16 amino acids. CDR3 region: CASSLGSGVNNQPQHF. As DNA, the CDR3 is TGTGCCAGCAGCTTAGGGTCGGGGGTGAACAATCAGCCCCAGCATTTT.